The 14 T cell receptor beta chains listed next were all sequenced from one sample in a study of T cell repertoires in cytomegalovirus infection. Each CDR3 protein gets one entry after TCRdb re-called the reads with MiXCR. This table holds around 260,000 distinct CDR3 sequences, 25% found once. Source material: PBMCs. These receptor sequences come from a human donor in good health (CMV status not recorded). Some clones in this sample may be carry-over from other donors' samples.

In the case of this clonotype: A read error may be the cause here, since a much bigger clone is one base away. J is TRBJ2-2 and V is TRBV19; D may match TRBD1 or TRBD2 (5 bases each). The CDR3 is 15 amino acids. Germline CDR1 is LNHDA and CDR2 is SQIVND (reference sequence). The CDR3 sequence is CASRLSGPLTGELCF. In nucleotides, the CDR3 is TGTGCCAGTAGACTATCGGGACCTCTCACCGGGGAGCTGTGTTTT.

The rearrangement links TRBV12-3 or TRBV12-4 to TRBJ1-2; D is uncertain. V was pared by 0 bases and J by 6 bases, with 8 bases between. This CDR3 comprises 13 residues. The CDR3 region has the DNA TGTGCCAGCAGTTTAGCGGCAGCTGATGGCTACACCTTC. As protein: CASSLAAADGYTF.

The V and J genes are TRBV7-2 and TRBJ1-6, with TRBD1 as a possible D gene (5 bases). Per germline, CDR1 SGHTA and CDR2 FQGNSA. The CDR3 contains 14 residues. Trimming left V 4 bases short and J 12 bases short, with 16 bases between. CDR3: CASSSRGGEGPLHF. The DNA of the CDR3 is TGTGCCAGCAGCTCCCGGGGCGGGGAGGGACCCCTCCACTTT.

J is TRBJ2-2 and V is TRBV18, with 12 bases lining up with TRBD2. The CDR3 is 20 amino acids. The V gene's germline CDR1 is KGHSH and CDR2 LQKENI. Losses at the gene ends were 1 base for V and 0 bases for J; bases not matched to a gene: 9. CDR3 loop: CASSPLIGLAGTSNTGELFF. The CDR3, as DNA: TGTGCCAGCTCACCACTAATCGGACTAGCGGGGACTTCGAACACCGGGGAGCTGTTTTTT.

This clonotype was observed many times. The chain employs TRBV19 and TRBJ2-5; no firm D call. Between the trimmed V and J ends, which lost 3 bases and 2 bases, there was a span of 10 bases. Germline loops: CDR1 LNHDA, CDR2 SQIVND (reference sequence). There are 14 residues in the CDR3. Here the CDR3 reads CASSMRSVQETQYF. In DNA, the CDR3 is TGTGCCAGTAGTATGAGGAGCGTGCAAGAGACCCAGTACTTC.

The chain is built from TRBV7-9 and TRBJ2-1; 7 positions match TRBD1. The CDR3 covers 13 residues. Germline loops: CDR1 SEHNR, CDR2 FQNEAQ (reference sequence). With 1 base clipped from V and 8 bases from J, the junction kept 2 bases outside the gene matches. The CDR3 is CASSLEGAHEQFF. DNA of the CDR3: TGTGCCAGCAGCTTAGAGGGGGCCCATGAGCAGTTCTTC.

This sequence joins TRBV5-1 and TRBJ1-1; 9 bases line up with TRBD1. Germline CDR1 reads SGHRS; CDR2 reads YFSETQ. After removal of 4 bases from V and 5 bases from J, the junction contained 6 bases not matched to a gene. CDR3 length equals 14 residues. This CDR3 is CASSAGQGGTEAFF. Here the CDR3 DNA reads TGCGCCAGCAGCGCGGGACAGGGAGGGACTGAAGCTTTCTTT. Full variable domain (missing parts from reference TRBV5-1 and TRBJ1-1): KAGVTQTPRYLIKTRGQQVTLSCSPISGHRSVSWYQQTPGQGLQFLFEYFSETQRNKGNFPGRFSGRQFSNSRSEMNVSTLELGDSALYLCASSAGQGGTEAFFGQGTRLTVV.

This clonotype has at least ten counts. This rearrangement joins TRBV7-2 to TRBJ2-3; weak D call: TRBD1 (6 bases). Germline values: CDR1 SGHTA, CDR2 FQGNSA. CDR3 length: 15 residues. Trimming shortened V by 1 base and J by 4 bases, and 12 bases separated the two germline ends. CDR3 in DNA: TGTGCCAGCAGCTTAGGACTCCCAGGGGCAGATACGCAGTATTTT. Protein: CASSLGLPGADTQYF.

This clonotype was recorded a few times. The chain has TRBV20-1 and TRBJ2-7; 9 bases fit TRBD2. There are 19 residues in the CDR3. V shed 3 bases, J shed 5 bases, and the junction held 23 bases outside the gene matches. CDR1 and CDR2 from the germline V gene are DFQATT and SNEGSKA (reference sequence). The CDR3 reads CSARALGLAGPQRSDEQYF. CDR3 DNA sequence: TGCAGTGCTAGGGCTTTAGGCCTAGCGGGACCTCAAAGGAGTGACGAGCAGTACTTC.

This clonotype was detected a few times. The rearrangement joins TRBV20-1 to TRBJ1-5, with D maybe TRBD1 (5 bases). Germline V lookup: CDR1 DFQATT, CDR2 SNEGSKA (reference sequence). This CDR3 is built from 15 residues. The germline V and J ends were trimmed by 0 bases and 2 bases, with 11 bases remaining between them. DNA of the CDR3: TGCAGTGCTAGAGATCCCGGGGCGGGCAATCAGCCCCAGCATTTT. As protein: CSARDPGAGNQPQHF.

This clonotype was counted only a few times. V usage is TRBV24-1 and J usage is TRBJ1-4; 8 bases are a match to TRBD1. CDR3 length equals 15 residues. The ends lost 4 bases at V and 8 bases at J; junction bases unmatched: 8. Per the germline V gene, CDR1 is KGHDR and CDR2 is SFDVKD. CDR3 loop: CATSEAGQGGEKLFF. The CDR3, as DNA: TGTGCCACCAGTGAAGCTGGACAGGGCGGGGAAAAACTGTTTTTT.

As for this clonotype: The junction and the germline gene differ at one end; a read error may be behind it. This rearrangement joins TRBV4-1 to TRBJ2-7, with 8 nucleotides matching TRBD1. This CDR3 comprises 15 residues. The germline CDR1 and CDR2 sequences are MGHRA and YSYEKL. The CDR3 is CAGSQPDRERNEQYF. The DNA of the CDR3 is TGCGCCGGCAGCCAACCGGACAGGGAACGCAACGAGCAGTACTTC.

CDR3 sequence (DNA): TGCGCCAGCAGCGGGGGACAGGGAATTCACACTGAAGCTTTCTTT. The encoded protein is CASSGGQGIHTEAFF. This sequence joins TRBV5-1 and TRBJ1-1; 9 nucleotides match TRBD1. The germline gives CDR1 SGHRS, CDR2 YFSETQ. CDR3 length: 15 residues. Trimming at V came to 4 bases and at J to 3 bases, leaving 7 bases not matched to a gene.

There are many counts of this clonotype. The chain couples TRBV24-1 to TRBJ2-3; D remains unclear. Trimming stripped 3 bases from V and 2 bases from J, with 5 bases between. This CDR3 is built from 13 residues. Germline V lookup: CDR1 KGHDR, CDR2 SFDVKD. As DNA, the CDR3 is TGTGCCACCAGTGATGTTAACACAGATACGCAGTATTTT. The encoded protein is CATSDVNTDTQYF.